This paragraph covers one T cell receptor (beta chain) sequence. Its antigen is undetermined. The sample originates from a study of T cells in Graves' hyperthyroidism and ophthalmopathy. About the research overall: The authors collected peripheral blood at initial diagnosis, before any treatment.

Study-level findings and limits: Within blood appeared most thyroid clonotypes that had expanded above 0.001. The model made its ophthalmopathy prediction, and onset followed a median around 6.9 months later.

The ends were cut back, 5 bases at V and 6 bases at J, with 19 bases in the middle. This CDR3 comprises 15 residues. Germline V lookup: CDR1 SEHNR, CDR2 FQNEAQ (reference sequence). Across 18 months, stable Graves' hyperthyroidism was marked by no progression to ophthalmopathy. It was RNA transcripts that yielded the amplified TCR beta CDR3 regions. In the first-round RT-PCR of the TCR CDR3, the HTBI primer set was used. MiXCR was run by TCRdb on the multiplex PCR reads, yielding one entry per CDR3 protein. The table records approximately 640,000 distinct CDR3 sequences, roughly a sixth of them present only once.

Specimen: blood. This chain uses TRBV7-9 with TRBJ1-2, with D possibly TRBD1 on 6 matching bases. This TCR was recovered from a man aged 50-60 years with Graves' hyperthyroidism. DNA of the CDR3: TGTGCCAGCAGCCCGGGGGTACAGGGACGGGATGGCTACACCTTC. Protein: CASSPGVQGRDGYTF.